Following are 13 T cell receptor beta chains from one sample sequenced in a study of cytomegalovirus exposure and HLA in healthy donors. Primers: 60 Vbeta forward and 13 Jbeta reverse. Profiled with immunoSEQ multiplex PCR; TCRdb holds only in-frame clones, not every one. Seen here are 200,000 to 250,000 clones, almost 80% observed once, and the top ten hold 3% to 4%. Sequencing was done on a sample of PBMCs. The receptors here all came from a male donor in good health and CMV-seronegative.

J is TRBJ2-3 and V is TRBV18; D gene uncertain. Trimming removed 4 bases at V and 6 bases at J, with 8 bases between. The CDR3 has 12 residues. CDR1 and CDR2 (germline): KGHSH, LQKENI. CDR3 sequence (DNA): TGTGCCAGCTCACAGTCAGCGGATACGCAGTATTTT. It codes for CASSQSADTQYF.

CDR3 coding DNA: TGTGCCAGCGATCCGGGACAGGGGTCCAATGAGCAGTTCTTC. It specifies CASDPGQGSNEQFF. The rearrangement links TRBV28 to TRBJ2-1; 10 bases match TRBD1. Losses at the gene ends were 8 bases for V and 6 bases for J; bases not matched to a gene: 7. CDR3 length: 14 residues. Germline V lookup: CDR1 MDHEN, CDR2 SYDVKM.

V and J are TRBV4-1 and TRBJ2-7; the match to TRBD1 covers 11 bases. The germline CDR1 and CDR2 sequences are MGHRA and YSYEKL. This CDR3 has 15 amino acids. J was trimmed by 0 bases and V by 4 bases; bases with no gene match: 2. The CDR3 DNA reads TGCGCCAGCAGCCTCGGGACAGGGGGCTCCTACGAGCAGTACTTC. Translating it yields CASSLGTGGSYEQYF.

This chain connects TRBV7-9 to TRBJ2-3; 9 positions match TRBD2. The CDR3 extends over 16 amino acids. The junction had 6 bases not matched to a gene; V was cut back by 1 base and J by 4 bases. In germline, CDR1 is SEHNR, CDR2 FQNEAQ (reference sequence). The chain's CDR3 is CASSLGVAGVADTQYF. The CDR3 bases are TGTGCCAGCAGCTTAGGGGTAGCGGGAGTGGCAGATACGCAGTATTTT.

V is TRBV4-2 and J is TRBJ2-1; D call uncertain. Trimming shortened V by 2 bases and J by 5 bases, and 7 bases separated the two germline ends. CDR3 length: 13 residues. CDR1 LGHNA and CDR2 YNFKEQ come from the germline V gene. CDR3 bases: TGTGCCAGCAGCCAAAGCCTCGACAATGAGCAGTTCTTC. This translates into CASSQSLDNEQFF.

The genes are TRBV5-1 and TRBJ1-1; D call uncertain. From germline, CDR1 is SGHRS and CDR2 YFSETQ. This CDR3 comprises 16 residues. The ends were cut back, 4 bases at V and 0 bases at J, with 16 bases in the middle. The CDR3 coding sequence is TGCGCCAGCAGCGTGGGGTGGGAGATCGTGAACACTGAAGCTTTCTTT. Translation: CASSVGWEIVNTEAFF.

The genes are TRBV5-1 and TRBJ2-1, with D perhaps given as TRBD1 or TRBD2 (11 bases each). Germline V gives CDR1 SGHRS, CDR2 YFSETQ. The CDR3 covers 18 residues. Trimming left V 4 bases short and J 8 bases short, with 28 bases between. CDR3 in DNA: TGCGCCAGCAGCCCTGGACAGGGGGCTAGCGGGAGGCTCGATGAGCAGTTCTTC. It translates to CASSPGQGASGRLDEQFF. The full variable domain, its missing parts supplied by reference TRBV5-1 and TRBJ2-1, is KAGVTQTPRYLIKTRGQQVTLSCSPISGHRSVSWYQQTPGQGLQFLFEYFSETQRNKGNFPGRFSGRQFSNSRSEMNVSTLELGDSALYLCASSPGQGASGRLDEQFFGPGTRLTVL.

The chain is built from TRBV6-6 and TRBJ2-7; D ambiguous. V was clipped by 7 bases and J by 10 bases, with 17 bases between them. The CDR3 has 12 residues. CDR1 is MNHNY, CDR2 SVGAGI, per germline (reference sequence). The CDR3 DNA is TGTGCCAGCAAGAGTGACGATCGGAGACAGTACTTC. Amino acid sequence: CASKSDDRRQYF.

The genes are TRBV18 and TRBJ1-5; D remains ambiguous. CDR1 is KGHSH and CDR2 is LQKENI in the germline V gene. The CDR3 totals 14 residues. The V gene lost 2 bases and the J gene lost 6 bases, with 11 bases spanning the gap. CDR3 amino acids: CASSPTEGGQPQHF. The DNA for the CDR3 is TGTGCCAGCTCACCAACAGAGGGAGGTCAGCCCCAGCATTTT. The full variable domain, with the rest looked up from reference TRBV18 and TRBJ1-5, is NAGVMQNPRHLVRRRGQEARLRCSPMKGHSHVYWYRQLPEEGLKFMVYLQKENIIDESGMPKERFSAEFPKEGPSILRIQQVVRGDSAAYFCASSPTEGGQPQHFGDGTRLSIL.

V is TRBV18 and J is TRBJ1-2, with 8 nucleotides matching TRBD1. Germline V gives CDR1 KGHSH, CDR2 LQKENI. CDR3 size: 13 residues. V shed 6 bases, J shed 7 bases, and the junction held 7 bases outside the gene matches. The CDR3 coding sequence is TGTGCCAGCTCGACGCAGGGGGCGAGTGGCTACACCTTC. This encodes CASSTQGASGYTF.

The chain uses TRBV7-3 and TRBJ2-3, with 9 bases matching TRBD2. CDR1 SGHTA and CDR2 FQGTGA come from the germline V gene. This CDR3 spans 15 amino acids. V was clipped by 6 bases and J by 4 bases; unmatched bases: 8. The CDR3 nucleotides read TGTGCCAGCAGTCCACAGACTAGCGGAGCAGATACGCAGTATTTT. Protein product: CASSPQTSGADTQYF.

CDR3 nucleotide sequence: TGTGCCAGCAGCTTGGTGTCGGGACTCCCAATAAATGAGCAGTTCTTC. As protein: CASSLVSGLPINEQFF. V usage is TRBV5-4 and J usage is TRBJ2-1; a possible D gene is TRBD2 (6 bases). V lost 0 bases and J lost 7, with 17 bases in between. CDR1 SGHNT and CDR2 YYREEE come from the germline V gene (reference sequence). The CDR3 sequence is 16 residues long.

This clone was counted a few times. This chain links TRBV10-1 with TRBJ2-5; a possible D gene is TRBD2 (6 bases). The J call could be wrong; TRBJ2-7 is a better fit for the DNA end. The CDR3 is made up of 14 amino acids. Looked up from germline, CDR1 is WNHNN and CDR2 is SYGVQD (reference sequence). The CDR3 nucleotides read TGCGCCAGCAGTGAAGAGGGGAGGTCGGACGAGCAGTACTTC. Translating gives CASSEEGRSDEQYF.